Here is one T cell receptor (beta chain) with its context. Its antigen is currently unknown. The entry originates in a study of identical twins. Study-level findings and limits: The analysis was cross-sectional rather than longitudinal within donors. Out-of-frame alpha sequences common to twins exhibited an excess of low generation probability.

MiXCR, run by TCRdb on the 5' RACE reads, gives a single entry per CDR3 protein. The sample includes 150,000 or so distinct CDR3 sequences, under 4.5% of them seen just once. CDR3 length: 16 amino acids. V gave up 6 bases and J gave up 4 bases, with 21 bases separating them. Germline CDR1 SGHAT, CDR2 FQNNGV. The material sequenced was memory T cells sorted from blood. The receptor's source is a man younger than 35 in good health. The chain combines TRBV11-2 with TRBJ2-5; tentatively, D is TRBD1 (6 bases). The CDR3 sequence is CASSFITGWLSETQYF. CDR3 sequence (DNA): TGTGCCAGCAGTTTCATTACAGGGTGGCTTTCAGAGACCCAGTACTTC.